This T cell receptor beta chain was recovered during a study of blood T cells in healthy people across ages. The study's findings and limits: TCR beta diversity, measured per million T cells, fell in a roughly linear way with age.

Then a second PCR, running roughly 6 to 12 cycles, was carried out with a sample-barcoded 5' primer and a J-beta primer mix. The template-switch adaptor was a 5' adaptor with 12 random nucleotides. It tagged each cDNA molecule. One entry per CDR3 protein, called by TCRdb with MiXCR from the 5' RACE reads. The repertoire holds approximately 760,000 distinct CDR3 sequences, about 25% seen once, with 9% to 9.5% in the top ten. This clonotype appeared a single time. Its antigen is unknown. PBMCs were isolated at a quantity of at least 6 million per sample. Total RNA amounts of at least 6 micrograms were extracted per sample. The germline V gene has CDR1 DFQATT and CDR2 SNEGSKA (reference sequence). The CDR3 has 22 amino acids. V was shortened by 1 base and J by 3 bases, with 34 bases between the two germline ends. This sample also belongs to another study, concerning T cells of mothers and their children.

The sequence was collected from a boy aged 10-17 years in good health. Sequencing input: blood. The chain combines TRBV20-1 with TRBJ2-1; a possible D gene is TRBD2 (6 bases). The CDR3, as DNA: TGCAGTGCTAGAGCCTACTTCAGTGGGTTGGAGCGGGCCAGATCGTTCTACAATGAGCAGTTCTTC. Amino acid sequence: CSARAYFSGLERARSFYNEQFF.